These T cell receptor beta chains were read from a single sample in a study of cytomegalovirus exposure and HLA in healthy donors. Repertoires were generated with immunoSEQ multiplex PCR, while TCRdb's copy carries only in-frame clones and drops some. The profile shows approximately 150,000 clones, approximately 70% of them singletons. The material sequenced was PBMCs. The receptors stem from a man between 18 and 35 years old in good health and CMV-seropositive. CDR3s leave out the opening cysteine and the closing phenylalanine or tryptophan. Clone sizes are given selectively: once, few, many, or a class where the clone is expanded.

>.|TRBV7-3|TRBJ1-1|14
ASSLNPNEGAGEAF
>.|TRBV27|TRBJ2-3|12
ASRIGSGTDTQY
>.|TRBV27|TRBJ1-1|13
ASSRGTSGNTEAF
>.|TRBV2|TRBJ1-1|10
ASSLVATEAF
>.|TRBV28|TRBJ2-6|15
ASSPAGIPSGANVLT
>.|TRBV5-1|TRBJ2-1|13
ASSVGGASYNEQF
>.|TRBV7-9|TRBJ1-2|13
ASSPSPGNNYGYT
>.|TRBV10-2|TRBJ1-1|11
ASSSSGGTEAF
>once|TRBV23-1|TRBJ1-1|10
AGAGWDTEAF
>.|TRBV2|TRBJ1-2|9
ASRGSYGYT
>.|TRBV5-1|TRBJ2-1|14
ASSLYRTSGGNEQF
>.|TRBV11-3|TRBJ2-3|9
ASSHTDTQY
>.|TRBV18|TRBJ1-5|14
ASSTEQAYSNQPQH
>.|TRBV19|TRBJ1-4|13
ASSMTGGANEKLF
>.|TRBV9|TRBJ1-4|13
ASSGMTGINEKLF
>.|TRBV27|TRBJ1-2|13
ASSPYRTGLDGYT
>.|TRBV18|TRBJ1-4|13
ASSAGTGDNEKLF
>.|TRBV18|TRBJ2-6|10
ASSPSGQTLT
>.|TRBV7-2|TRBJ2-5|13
ASSPAWGLQETQY
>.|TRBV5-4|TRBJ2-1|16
ASSAGLAGAISYNEQF
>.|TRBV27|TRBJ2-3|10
ASSLIGDTQY
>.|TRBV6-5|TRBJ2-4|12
ASSTDRAGNIQY
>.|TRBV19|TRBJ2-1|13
AASQAGKLVSEQF
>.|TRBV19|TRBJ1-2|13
ASSIGTGSAYGYT
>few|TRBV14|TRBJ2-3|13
ASSQRGGAADTQY
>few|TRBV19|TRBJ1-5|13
ASSLRDRDDQPQH
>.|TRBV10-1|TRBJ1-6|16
ASSHRGGHRWPWRPLH
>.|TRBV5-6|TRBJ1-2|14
ASSPTSGTGFYGYT
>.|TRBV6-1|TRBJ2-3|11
ASRAGNTDTQY
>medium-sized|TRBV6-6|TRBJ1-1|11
ASSSRENTEAF
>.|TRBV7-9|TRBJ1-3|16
ASSFIGRTSGLGNTIY
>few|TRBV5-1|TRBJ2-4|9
ASSYGNIQY
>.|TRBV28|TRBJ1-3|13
ASTTQAYSGNTIY
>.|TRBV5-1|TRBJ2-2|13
ASSLGGANTGELF
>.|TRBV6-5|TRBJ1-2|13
ASSSPAGANYGYT